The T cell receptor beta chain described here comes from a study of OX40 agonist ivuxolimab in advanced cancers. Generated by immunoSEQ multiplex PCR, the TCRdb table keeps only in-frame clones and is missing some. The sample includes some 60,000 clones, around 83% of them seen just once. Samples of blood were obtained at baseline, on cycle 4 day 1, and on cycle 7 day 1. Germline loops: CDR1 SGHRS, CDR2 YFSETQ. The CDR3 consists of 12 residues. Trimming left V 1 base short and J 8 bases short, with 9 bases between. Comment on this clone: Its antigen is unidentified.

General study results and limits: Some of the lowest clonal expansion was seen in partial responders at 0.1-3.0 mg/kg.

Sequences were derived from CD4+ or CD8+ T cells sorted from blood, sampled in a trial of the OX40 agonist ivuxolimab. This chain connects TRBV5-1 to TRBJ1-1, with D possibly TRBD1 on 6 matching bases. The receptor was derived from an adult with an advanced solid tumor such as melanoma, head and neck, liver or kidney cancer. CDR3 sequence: CASSLQGLEAFF. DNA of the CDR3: TGCGCCAGCAGCTTGCAGGGGTTGGAAGCTTTCTTT.